One and the same sample provided the 22 T cell receptor beta chains below, sequenced in a study of OX40 agonist ivuxolimab in advanced cancers. Produced via immunoSEQ multiplex PCR; TCRdb's table is partial and in-frame only. Here the sample spans more than 100,000 clones, about 92% being singletons. Sample: CD4+ or CD8+ T cells sorted from blood, taken in a trial of the OX40 agonist ivuxolimab. Every receptor here comes from an adult with an advanced solid tumor such as melanoma, head and neck, liver or kidney cancer.

Of note for this clone: At the DNA level, this CDR3 is encoded by other sequences in the same sample as well. V is TRBV5-1 and J is TRBJ2-2; D not certain. V gave up 4 bases and J gave up 0 bases, with 10 bases separating them. Per germline, CDR1 SGHRS and CDR2 YFSETQ. This CDR3 has 15 amino acids. The CDR3 DNA sequence: TGCGCCAGCAGCCCGCCGACGTCGAACACCGGGGAGCTGTTTTTT. Its translation is CASSPPTSNTGELFF.

The table lists this clone with a count of one. The V and J genes are TRBV7-2 and TRBJ2-3; TRBD2 agrees at 7 bases. The CDR3 is 13 amino acids. CDR1 SGHTA and CDR2 FQGNSA come from the germline V gene. J was trimmed by 6 bases and V by 3 bases; bases with no gene match: 3. This CDR3 reads CASSLRERDTQYF. The CDR3 DNA reads as TGTGCCAGCAGCTTGCGGGAGAGGGATACGCAGTATTTT.

This chain links TRBV4-2 with TRBJ2-7; TRBD2 agrees at 7 bases. The CDR3 has 14 residues. CDR1 is LGHNA and CDR2 is YNFKEQ in the germline V gene. V shed 1 base, J shed 3 bases, and the junction held 3 bases outside the gene matches. The CDR3 is CASSQVPSGYEQYF. In nucleotides, the CDR3 is TGTGCCAGCAGCCAAGTCCCTAGCGGCTACGAGCAGTACTTC.

CDR3: CASSPSLTGRDTGELFF. CDR3 DNA: TGCGCCAGCAGCCCCAGTCTGACAGGGAGGGACACCGGGGAGCTGTTTTTT. This chain joins TRBV5-1 and TRBJ2-2; the D call may be TRBD1 or TRBD2 (7 bases each). Germline V CDR1 and CDR2: SGHRS, YFSETQ. This CDR3 region has 17 residues. V lost 4 bases, J lost 3 bases, and 19 bases lay in between.

This chain joins TRBV2 and TRBJ1-5; 9 bases align to TRBD1. The J segment lost 2 bases and the V segment lost 8 bases, leaving 4 bases of the junction unmatched. The length of the CDR3 is 14 residues. CDR1 is SNHLY, CDR2 FYNNEI, per germline. The CDR3: CASRRQGGNQPQHF. The CDR3 DNA reads TGTGCCAGCCGAAGACAGGGGGGCAATCAGCCCCAGCATTTT.

The rearrangement joins TRBV19 to TRBJ1-1; TRBD1 matches at 8 bases. CDR3 length equals 17 residues. Germline V gene lookup returns CDR1 LNHDA and CDR2 SQIVND (reference sequence). J gave up 0 bases and V 7 bases, and 13 bases lay outside the gene matches. The CDR3, as DNA: TGTGCCAGTACCTTAGGGACAGGAAGACTGATGAACACTGAAGCTTTCTTT. Protein product: CASTLGTGRLMNTEAFF.

The CDR3 loop reads CASSGDRGGNQPQHF. The CDR3 nucleotides are TGTGCCAGCAGTGGGGACAGGGGAGGCAATCAGCCCCAGCATTTT. The genes are TRBV2 and TRBJ1-5, with 10 nucleotides matching TRBD1. V dropped 4 bases and J dropped 2; count of bases not matched to a gene: 2. CDR3 size: 15 residues. CDR1 is SNHLY and CDR2 is FYNNEI in the germline V gene.

The chain combines TRBV27 with TRBJ1-3; no clear D gene. The germline V and J ends were trimmed by 5 bases and 4 bases, with 15 bases remaining between them. The CDR3 is 15 residues long. Germline CDR1 and CDR2: MNHEY and SMNVEV (reference sequence). This CDR3 reads CASSRTFAGGNTIYF. In DNA, the CDR3 is TGTGCCAGCAGTAGAACCTTCGCCGGGGGAAACACCATATATTTT.

This chain's CDR3 is CASSIVTGAWYGYTF. DNA of the CDR3: TGTGCCAGTAGTATAGTTACGGGGGCGTGGTATGGCTACACCTTC. The chain links TRBV19 to TRBJ1-2, with D possibly matching TRBD1 (6 bases). This CDR3 has 15 residues. Germline CDR1 and CDR2: LNHDA and SQIVND (reference sequence). V shed 1 base and J shed 5 bases, with 14 bases lying between them.

The count of this clone is one. This sequence joins TRBV7-2 and TRBJ1-5; D unclear. The CDR3 contains 12 residues. V shed 0 bases and J shed 7 bases, with 4 bases lying between them. Germline values: CDR1 SGHTA, CDR2 FQGNSA. This CDR3 reads CASSLAGQPQHF. Here the CDR3 DNA reads TGTGCCAGCAGCTTAGCAGGGCAGCCCCAGCATTTT.

This rearrangement joins TRBV18 to TRBJ2-1, with D perhaps TRBD1 (6 bases). The germline CDR1 and CDR2 sequences are KGHSH and LQKENI. V was shortened by 0 bases and J by 7 bases, with 19 bases between the two germline ends. The CDR3 contains 17 residues. Written as DNA, the CDR3 is TGTGCCAGCTCACCACCTAACCTAAGACAGGCTGTGAATGAGCAGTTCTTC. Translated: CASSPPNLRQAVNEQFF.

The CDR3 sequence is CASRNQGNSYEQYF. CDR3 in DNA: TGTGCCAGCAGAAATCAGGGGAACTCCTACGAGCAGTACTTC. The rearrangement joins TRBV7-2 to TRBJ2-7, with D possibly TRBD1 on 6 matching bases. Germline loops: CDR1 SGHTA, CDR2 FQGNSA. Trimming left V 6 bases short and J 0 bases short, with 12 bases between. The CDR3 length is 14 residues.

This clone was observed a single time. J is TRBJ1-1 and V is TRBV4-2, with TRBD1 as a possible D gene (6 bases). Trimming removed 5 bases at V and 4 bases at J, with 17 bases between. CDR1 and CDR2 (germline): LGHNA, YNFKEQ. This CDR3 is built from 15 residues. The CDR3 spells CASSTRQERSTEAFF. The CDR3 bases are TGTGCCAGCAGCACCCGACAGGAGAGGAGCACTGAAGCTTTCTTT.

The rearrangement links TRBV7-9 to TRBJ1-1; D is possibly TRBD1 (5 bases). Between the trimmed V and J ends, which lost 0 bases and 2 bases, there was a span of 10 bases. Germline CDR1 and CDR2: SEHNR and FQNEAQ (reference sequence). This CDR3 is 15 amino acids long. In DNA form, the CDR3 reads TGTGCCAGCAGCTTAGCCCCAGGGCTTAACACTGAAGCTTTCTTT. Its translation is CASSLAPGLNTEAFF.

This clone was counted once. The J gene is TRBJ1-4, the V gene TRBV15, with TRBD1 identical over 9 bases. The V gene's germline CDR1 is LNHNV and CDR2 YYDKDF (reference sequence). The CDR3 is made up of 21 amino acids. Trimming at V came to 5 bases and at J to 0 bases, leaving 19 bases not matched to a gene. CDR3 in amino acids: CATSFRITGTGNIATNEKLFF. CDR3 DNA: TGTGCCACCAGCTTTAGAATAACCGGGACAGGGAACATTGCAACTAATGAAAAACTGTTTTTT. Filled out from reference TRBV15 and TRBJ1-4, the complete variable domain reads DAMVIQNPRYQVTQFGKPVTLSCSQTLNHNVMYWYQQKSSQAPKLLFHYYDKDFNNEADTPDNFQSRRPNTSFCFLDIRSPGLGDTAMYLCATSFRITGTGNIATNEKLFFGSGTQLSVL.

The rearrangement links TRBV7-3 to TRBJ2-5; no firm D call. Per germline, CDR1 SGHTA and CDR2 FQGTGA. The ends were cut back, 5 bases at V and 5 bases at J, with 12 bases in the middle. The CDR3 is 13 amino acids. In DNA form, the CDR3 reads TGTGCCAGCAGCCGAGGATTCGGGGAGACCCAGTACTTC. It yields the protein CASSRGFGETQYF.

V usage is TRBV13 and J usage is TRBJ1-6, with 9 bases that match TRBD1. V lost 5 bases to trimming and J lost 5 bases; unmatched junction nucleotides: 1. Germline V lookup: CDR1 PRHDT, CDR2 FYEKMQ (reference sequence). This CDR3 has 14 amino acids. The CDR3 here is CASSRDRDNSPLHF. In nucleotides, the CDR3 is TGTGCCAGCAGCAGGGACAGGGATAATTCACCCCTCCACTTT.

The chain uses TRBV11-3 and TRBJ2-3; the D gene is possibly TRBD2 (5 bases). CDR3 length equals 15 residues. Trimming cost V 0 bases and J 1 base, with 8 bases left between them. Germline values: CDR1 SGHNT, CDR2 YENEEA. The CDR3 DNA reads TGTGCCAGCAGCTTAGATAGCGCTCGCACAGATACGCAGTATTTT. Protein: CASSLDSARTDTQYF.

The chain carries TRBV18 and TRBJ2-3; TRBD1 agrees at 7 bases. Germline lookup yields CDR1 KGHSH and CDR2 LQKENI. The CDR3 loop spans 14 amino acids. After removal of 4 bases from V and 6 bases from J, the junction contained 7 bases not matched to a gene. Here the CDR3 DNA reads TGTGCCAGCTCACTCACCACAGGGGCCGATACGCAGTATTTT. It translates to CASSLTTGADTQYF.

The chain carries TRBV28 and TRBJ1-2, with D possibly matching TRBD1 (5 bases). CDR3 length: 15 residues. The germline V and J ends were trimmed by 5 bases and 1 base, with 14 bases remaining between them. CDR1 MDHEN and CDR2 SYDVKM come from the germline V gene. The CDR3 loop reads CASSPIGTGNYGYTF. In nucleotides, the CDR3 is TGTGCCAGCAGTCCTATTGGGACGGGTAACTATGGCTACACCTTC.

This chain links TRBV11-3 with TRBJ2-1; possible D gene TRBD2, 6 bases. The germline gives CDR1 SGHNT, CDR2 YENEEA. The CDR3 has 15 residues. V gave up 1 base and J gave up 6 bases, with 13 bases separating them. The CDR3 region has the DNA TGTGCCAGCAGCTTAGTCGTTGGCGGGGTCAATGAGCAGTTCTTC. Protein product: CASSLVVGGVNEQFF.

The chain is built from TRBV6-5 and TRBJ1-6; D remains unclear. The germline V gene encodes CDR1 MNHEY and CDR2 SVGAGI. The V and J ends lost 6 bases and 7 bases respectively, with 16 bases between them. The CDR3 has 15 residues. The CDR3 sequence: CASSGVFGGNSPLHF. DNA for the CDR3: TGTGCCAGCAGCGGTGTGTTCGGCGGGAATTCACCCCTCCACTTT.